Reported below is one TCR beta chain. Its target is unknown. Given a much more abundant clone one base away, this may be a read error. The CDR3 is made up of 14 amino acids. The germline V gene encodes CDR1 DFQATT and CDR2 SNEGSKA (reference sequence). Patients picked for sequencing had shown CD8+CD57+ cell expansion detected by flow cytometry. The blood sampling took place in patients who had so far received no therapy. The sample originates from a study of CD8+CD57+ T cells in acquired aplastic anemia. Study summary: Sorted CD4+ and CD8+ cell DNA averaged 3.2 ug. Broader study findings: Roughly 28 was the count of CD8+ CDR3 sequences that patients shared with controls.

The template used for profiling TCR beta VDJ and CDR3 was genomic DNA. TCRdb passed the reads through MiXCR, listing each CDR3 protein once. The sample consists of around 170,000 distinct CDR3 sequences, around half of them appearing once. This sequence was found in a human donor with aplastic anemia. Sequencing input: sorted CD4+, CD8+, or CD8+CD57+ T cells (not recorded which) from PBMCs. V usage is TRBV20-1 and J usage is TRBJ1-3, with D uncertain. CDR3 coding DNA: TGCAGGGCGCAGGAATCGTTCTCTGGAAACACCATATATTTT. Its translation is CRAQESFSGNTIYF.